The sequence of this TCR beta chain was determined in a study of tumor and adjacent non-tumor tissue in lung cancer. RNA was extracted from bulk tissue without any cell sorting. Three rounds of nested PCR, following a modified ARM-PCR protocol, produced the TCRbeta library. TCRdb used MiXCR to reprocess the multiplex PCR reads, holding one entry per CDR3 protein. The sample shows some 74,000 distinct CDR3 sequences, about two thirds of them seen only once. Germline CDR1 is SGHKS and CDR2 is YYEKEE (reference sequence). The CDR3 sequence is 13 residues long. Deletions cut 5 bases from V and 9 bases from J, with 12 bases between.

The chain couples TRBV5-5 to TRBJ1-6; the D is unclear. The sequencing sample was made of lung tumor tissue. The receptor was isolated from a woman aged 35 to 49 with non-small cell lung cancer. The chain's CDR3 is CASSGEVGSPLHF. The CDR3 coding sequence is TGTGCCAGCAGTGGAGAGGTGGGTTCACCCCTCCACTTT.